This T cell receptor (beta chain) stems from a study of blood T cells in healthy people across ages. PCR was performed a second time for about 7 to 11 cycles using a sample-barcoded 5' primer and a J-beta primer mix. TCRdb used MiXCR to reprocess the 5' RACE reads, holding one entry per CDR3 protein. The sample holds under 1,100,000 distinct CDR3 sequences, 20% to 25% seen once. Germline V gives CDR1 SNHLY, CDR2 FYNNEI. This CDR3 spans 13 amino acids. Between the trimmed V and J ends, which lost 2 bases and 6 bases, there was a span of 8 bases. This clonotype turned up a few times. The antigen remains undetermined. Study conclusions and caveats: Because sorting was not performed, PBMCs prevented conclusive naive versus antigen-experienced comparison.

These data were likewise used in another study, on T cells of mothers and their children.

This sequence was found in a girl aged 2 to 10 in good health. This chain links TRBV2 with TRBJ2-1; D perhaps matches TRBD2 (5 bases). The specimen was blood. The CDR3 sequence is CASSESLANEQFF. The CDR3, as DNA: TGTGCCAGCAGTGAAAGTCTAGCCAATGAGCAGTTCTTC.